This T cell receptor beta chain is drawn from a study of blood T cell repertoires in COVID-19. On the study more broadly: Donors in the United States, Italy and Spain gave samples during acute or convalescent COVID-19.

As originally analysed: Nucleated cell number was recorded as an estimate derived from reference gene primer amplification. Using immunoSEQ multiplex PCR, the repertoire was profiled, and TCRdb retains in-frame clones only, with some absent. The V and J calls and clone size are taken from that table; D and trimming were inferred from the DNA. The sample shows more than 35,000 clones, about four fifths of them seen only once. The CDR3 consists of 14 residues. Trimming left V 3 bases short and J 8 bases short, with 11 bases between. The germline gives CDR1 MNHNS, CDR2 SASEGT. This TCR derives from a woman of 80 years or more with acute or convalescent COVID-19. Sequenced sample: peripheral blood. The chain is built from TRBV6-1 and TRBJ1-6; D is perhaps TRBD1 (5 bases). The CDR3 region is CASSDRVGDSPLHF. CDR3 DNA: TGTGCCAGCAGTGACAGGGTGGGCGATTCACCCCTCCACTTT.